This T cell receptor beta chain was recorded in a study of regulatory T cells in long-lasting Graves disease. Whole-study context: Under 3 months of antithyroid drugs had been taken by newly diagnosed Graves' patients.

The germline CDR1 and CDR2 sequences are SGDLS and YYNGEE. This CDR3 has 16 residues. V was trimmed by 0 bases and J by 10 bases, leaving 20 bases between them. This clonotype was seen a few times. Its antigen is unknown. Findings and caveats of the study: Peripheral blood alone, not thyroid tissue, underwent study.

Time point specified: newly diagnosed GD, antithyroid drugs for less than 3 months. From PBMCs, RNA was extracted and then used to make the TCR library. Sequencing libraries for TCR beta were prepared with iRepertoire HTBI primers and Arm-PCR of CDR3 regions. TCRdb independently ran MiXCR on the multiplex PCR reads; one entry per CDR3 protein. The sample lists 400,000 to 450,000 distinct CDR3 sequences; more than 12% were seen once. These data were also reused for a study on T cells in Graves' hyperthyroidism and ophthalmopathy. That work adds: Over 18 months, lack of ophthalmopathy progression marked Graves' hyperthyroidism as stable.

The rearrangement joins TRBV9 to TRBJ2-1, with D perhaps matching TRBD2 (6 bases). The sample here was peripheral blood mononuclear cells (PBMCs), taken at new diagnosis, from a patient treated with antithyroid drugs. The sequence was collected from a woman under 40 with Graves disease. CDR3 amino acids: CASSVAGRVEGREQFF. The CDR3 DNA reads as TGTGCCAGCAGCGTAGCAGGCAGGGTGGAGGGTCGGGAGCAGTTCTTC.